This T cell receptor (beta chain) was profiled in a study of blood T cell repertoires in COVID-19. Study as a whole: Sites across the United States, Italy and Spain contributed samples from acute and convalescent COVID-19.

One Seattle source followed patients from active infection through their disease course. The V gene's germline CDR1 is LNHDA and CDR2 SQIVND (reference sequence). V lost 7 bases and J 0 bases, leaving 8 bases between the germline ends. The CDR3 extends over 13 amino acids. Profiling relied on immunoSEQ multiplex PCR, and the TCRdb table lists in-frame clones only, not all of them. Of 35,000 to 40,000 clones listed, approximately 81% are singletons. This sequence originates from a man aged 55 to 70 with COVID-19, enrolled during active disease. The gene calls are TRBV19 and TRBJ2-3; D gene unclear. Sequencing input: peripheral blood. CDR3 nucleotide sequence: TGTGCCAGTACCCCGCGGAGCACAGATACGCAGTATTTT. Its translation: CASTPRSTDTQYF.